The sequence of this TCR beta chain was determined in a study of cytomegalovirus exposure and HLA in healthy donors. Findings of the study overall: Relative to equally common others, HLA-associated TCR beta chains showed greater clonal expansion in a later analysis.

The study ran its PCR with 60 Vbeta and 13 Jbeta primers. Some clones are missing from TCRdb's copy, which holds only in-frame ones; the method was immunoSEQ multiplex PCR. The sample gives around 110,000 clones, roughly three fifths of which show up once; roughly 9.7% is in the top ten. In regard to this clone: What it binds is not known.

With V trimmed by 6 bases and J by 7 bases, 6 bases remained unmatched. Germline V gene sequence: CDR1 SNHLY, CDR2 FYNNEI. The CDR3 covers 13 residues. The V gene is TRBV2, the J gene TRBJ1-2; 9 bases fit TRBD1. This TCR was recovered from a woman aged 35 to 49 in good health and CMV-seropositive. The sequenced sample consisted of PBMCs. The CDR3 reads CASSGTGRSGYTF. The CDR3 bases are TGTGCCAGCAGCGGGACAGGGCGTAGTGGCTACACCTTC.